In this sample, the clone carrying this T cell receptor beta chain turned up once. These data are taken from a study of OX40 agonist ivuxolimab in advanced cancers. Measured with immunoSEQ multiplex PCR; TCRdb has only the in-frame clones, and not every one. The sample records tens of thousands of clones, about 80% being singletons. Germline V gene lookup returns CDR1 MDHEN and CDR2 SYDVKM. V gave up 5 bases and J gave up 3 bases, with 11 bases separating them. The CDR3 covers 14 residues. The origin of this receptor is an adult with an advanced solid tumor such as melanoma, head and neck, liver or kidney cancer. V gene TRBV28 combines with J gene TRBJ1-5; no firm D call. This material consisted of CD4+ or CD8+ T cells sorted from blood, taken in a trial of the OX40 agonist ivuxolimab. CDR3 nucleotides: TGTGCCAGCAGTAGGGTACAGAACAATCAGCCCCAGCATTTT. This codes for CASSRVQNNQPQHF.